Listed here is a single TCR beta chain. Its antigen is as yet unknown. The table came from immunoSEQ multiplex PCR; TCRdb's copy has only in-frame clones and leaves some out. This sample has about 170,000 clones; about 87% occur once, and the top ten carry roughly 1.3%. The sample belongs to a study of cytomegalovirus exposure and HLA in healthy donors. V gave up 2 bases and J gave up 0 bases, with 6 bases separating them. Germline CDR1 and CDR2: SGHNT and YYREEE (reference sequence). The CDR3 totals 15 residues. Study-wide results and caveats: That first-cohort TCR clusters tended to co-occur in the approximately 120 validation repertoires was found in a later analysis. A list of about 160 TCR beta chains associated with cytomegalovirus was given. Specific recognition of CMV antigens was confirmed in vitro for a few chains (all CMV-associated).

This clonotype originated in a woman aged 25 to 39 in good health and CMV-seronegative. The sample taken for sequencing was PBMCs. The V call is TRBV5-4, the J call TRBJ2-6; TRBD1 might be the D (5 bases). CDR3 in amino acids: CASSLQVSGANVLTF. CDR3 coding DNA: TGTGCCAGCAGCTTACAGGTCTCTGGGGCCAACGTCCTGACTTTC.